One T cell receptor (beta chain) is described in this entry. Its matching antigen is unknown. The data derive from a study of cytomegalovirus exposure and HLA in healthy donors. Study-wide context: HLA-typed donors contributed about 85 million unique TCRs, which were held in an early data release. Researchers found that roughly 81% of over 350 genotyped donors fell within the Caucasian-associated ancestry cluster. General study findings and limits: A later analysis found TCR association rates differed by HLA locus, highest for DRB1 and lowest for HLA-C.

V lost 4 bases and J lost 1, with 13 bases in between. Germline CDR1 and CDR2: SEHNR and FQNEAQ (reference sequence). This CDR3 region has 15 residues. A multiplex PCR was run with 60 Vbeta primers and 13 Jbeta primers. The method was immunoSEQ multiplex PCR; TCRdb's version includes in-frame clones alone and lacks a portion of them. The repertoire holds around 130,000 clones, with over 65% as singletons. Sequencing was performed on PBMCs. The gene calls are TRBV7-9 and TRBJ1-1; a weak D match, TRBD1 (5 bases). This TCR was sampled from a man aged 45-60 years in good health and CMV-seronegative. CDR3 DNA: TGTGCCAGCAGCTGGAGGGTAGGGGAGAACACTGAAGCTTTCTTT. Protein: CASSWRVGENTEAFF.